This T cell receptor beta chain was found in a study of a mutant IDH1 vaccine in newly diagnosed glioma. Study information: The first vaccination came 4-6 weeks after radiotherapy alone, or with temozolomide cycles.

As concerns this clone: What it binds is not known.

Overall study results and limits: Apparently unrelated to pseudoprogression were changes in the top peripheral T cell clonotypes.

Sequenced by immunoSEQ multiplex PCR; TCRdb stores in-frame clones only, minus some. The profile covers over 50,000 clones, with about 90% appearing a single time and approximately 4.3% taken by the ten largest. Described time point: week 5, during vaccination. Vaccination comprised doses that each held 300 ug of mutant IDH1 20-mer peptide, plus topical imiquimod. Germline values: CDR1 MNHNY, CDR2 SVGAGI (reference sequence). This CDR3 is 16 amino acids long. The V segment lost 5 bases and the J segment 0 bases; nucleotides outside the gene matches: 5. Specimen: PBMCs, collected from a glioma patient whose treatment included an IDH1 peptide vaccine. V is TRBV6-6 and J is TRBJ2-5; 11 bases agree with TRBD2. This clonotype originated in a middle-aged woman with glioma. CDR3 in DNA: TGTGCCAGCAGTCTAGCGGGAGGCCGGTACCAAGAGACCCAGTACTTC. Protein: CASSLAGGRYQETQYF.